These 27 T cell receptor beta chains were all obtained from the same sample, sequenced in a study of cytomegalovirus exposure and HLA in healthy donors. The table came from immunoSEQ multiplex PCR; TCRdb's copy has only in-frame clones and leaves some out. The sample yields tens of thousands of clones, about nine tenths seen once. Sequencing was carried out using PBMCs. The receptors were gathered from a woman between 18 and 29 years old in good health and CMV-seropositive.

The chain carries TRBV29-1 and TRBJ2-7; the match to TRBD1 covers 7 bases. This CDR3 region has 16 residues. Germline trimming cut 0 bases from V and 5 bases from J; bases unmatched to any gene: 13. CDR1 and CDR2 (germline): SQVTM, ANQGSEA. CDR3: CSVEEVVLGQSDEQYF. Written as DNA, the CDR3 is TGCAGCGTTGAAGAAGTGGTCCTGGGACAGTCAGACGAGCAGTACTTC.

The chain is built from TRBV5-4 and TRBJ2-5; 16 nucleotides align to TRBD2. Trimming at V came to 2 bases and at J to 2 bases, leaving 6 bases not matched to a gene. CDR3 length: 18 amino acids. CDR1 and CDR2 (germline): SGHNT, YYREEE (reference sequence). DNA for the CDR3: TGTGCCAGCAGCTTAGGGACTAGCGGGGGGGCGGGGCAAGAGACCCAGTACTTC. It is translated as CASSLGTSGGAGQETQYF.

CDR3 nucleotides: TGTGCCAGCAGTTTATGGGGGAGTTTAGAGCAGTTCTTC. Amino acids: CASSLWGSLEQFF. This sequence joins TRBV28 and TRBJ2-1; TRBD2 is a possible D gene (5 bases). V was shortened by 0 bases and J by 10 bases, with 10 bases between the two germline ends. CDR1 is MDHEN, CDR2 SYDVKM, per germline. The CDR3 has 13 residues.

This chain joins TRBV5-1 and TRBJ1-5, with 7 nucleotides matching TRBD1. The CDR3 length is 13 residues. J lost 4 bases, V lost 4 bases, and 2 bases had no gene match. CDR1 SGHRS and CDR2 YFSETQ come from the germline V gene. CDR3 protein: CASSPDRNQPQHF. CDR3 bases: TGCGCCAGCAGCCCGGACAGGAATCAGCCCCAGCATTTT.

The CDR3 DNA follows: TGTGCCAGCAGCCTACAGGGGGCGCGAGGCTACACCTTC. Protein sequence: CASSLQGARGYTF. This sequence joins TRBV7-9 and TRBJ1-2; 9 nucleotides align to TRBD1. Germline V gene lookup returns CDR1 SEHNR and CDR2 FQNEAQ (reference sequence). The CDR3 has 13 amino acids. V shed 5 bases, J shed 8 bases, and the junction held 6 bases outside the gene matches.

The chain couples TRBV10-3 to TRBJ2-7; TRBD1 matches 9 bases. The CDR3 extends over 13 amino acids. Losses at the gene ends were 6 bases for V and 6 bases for J; bases not matched to a gene: 6. CDR1 ENHRY and CDR2 SYGVKD come from the germline V gene. The CDR3 coding sequence is TGTGCCATCAGGCAAACAGGGGGCGGCGAGCAGTACTTC. It specifies CAIRQTGGGEQYF.

The chain has TRBV5-5 and TRBJ2-7, with 15 positions matching TRBD2. With V trimmed by 4 bases and J by 10 bases, 21 bases remained unmatched. The germline CDR1 and CDR2 sequences are SGHKS and YYEKEE (reference sequence). The CDR3 runs to 19 residues. The CDR3 reads CASSRATRDRRTSGGDQYF. For the CDR3, the DNA is TGTGCCAGCAGCCGGGCAACGCGGGACAGACGGACTAGCGGGGGGGACCAGTACTTC.

This clone was detected once. The V and J genes are TRBV4-1 and TRBJ2-2; possible D gene TRBD1, 5 bases. V lost 1 base, J lost 6 bases, and 12 bases lay in between. The V gene's germline CDR1 is MGHRA and CDR2 YSYEKL. This CDR3 has 15 residues. The CDR3 reads CASSQVPQESGELFF. As DNA, the CDR3 is TGCGCCAGCAGCCAAGTTCCACAGGAGTCCGGGGAGCTGTTTTTT.

The chain carries TRBV6-5 and TRBJ1-1, with D tentatively TRBD1 (5 bases). Deletions cut 8 bases from V and 3 bases from J, with 13 bases between. Germline V gene lookup returns CDR1 MNHEY and CDR2 SVGAGI. This CDR3 region has 13 residues. This chain's CDR3 is CASQRGLDTEAFF. The CDR3 DNA is TGTGCCAGCCAAAGGGGCTTGGACACTGAAGCTTTCTTT.

The chain uses TRBV4-1 and TRBJ1-6; TRBD1 is a possible D gene (5 bases). The CDR3 loop spans 13 amino acids. Germline V gene data show CDR1 as MGHRA and CDR2 as YSYEKL. The V end lost 4 bases, the J end lost 14 bases, and 15 bases lay between the germline ends. This CDR3 reads CASSPEQGQALHF. The CDR3 coding sequence is TGCGCCAGCAGCCCCGAGCAGGGTCAGGCCCTCCACTTT.

This clone was seen just once. The chain employs TRBV7-3 and TRBJ1-2, with D unresolved. The CDR3 has 15 residues. Germline assignment: CDR1 SGHTA and CDR2 FQGTGA. Trimming took 0 bases from V and 8 from J, leaving 16 bases between them. CDR3 nucleotides: TGTGCCAGCAGCTTAACGCCGAACAGTCGAAACGGCTACACCTTC. Protein sequence: CASSLTPNSRNGYTF.

This chain links TRBV5-4 with TRBJ2-5; D may be TRBD1 (6 bases). Trimming took off 0 bases at V and 5 bases at J, with 11 bases between the two ends. This CDR3 comprises 14 residues. The V gene's germline CDR1 is SGHNT and CDR2 YYREEE (reference sequence). DNA for the CDR3: TGTGCCAGCAGCTTGGTCGGCAGGGGCGAGACCCAGTACTTC. Translating gives CASSLVGRGETQYF.

V is TRBV7-9 and J is TRBJ1-2; possible D gene TRBD1, 5 bases. CDR1 and CDR2 (germline): SEHNR, FQNEAQ (reference sequence). With 4 bases removed from V and 5 bases from J, the gap between germline ends came to 11 bases. The CDR3 length is 13 residues. DNA for the CDR3: TGTGCCAGCAGCTCGCTAGGGGCGTATGGCTACACCTTC. This codes for CASSSLGAYGYTF. Using reference TRBV7-9 and TRBJ1-2 for the parts outside the CDR3, the full variable domain is DTGVSQNPRHKITKRGQNVTFRCDPISEHNRLYWYRQTLGQGPEFLTYFQNEAQLEKSRLLSDRFSAERPKGSFSTLEIQRTEQGDSAMYLCASSSLGAYGYTFGSGTRLTVV.

The DNA of the CDR3 is TGTGCCAGCAGTGAATTACAGGGGACTAATGAAAAACTGTTTTTT. Amino acids: CASSELQGTNEKLFF. The gene calls are TRBV6-1 and TRBJ1-4, with 7 bases identical to TRBD1. Looked up from germline, CDR1 is MNHNS and CDR2 is SASEGT. This CDR3 is 15 amino acids long. Trimming took 2 bases from V and 2 from J; bases not matched to a gene: 2.

V usage is TRBV15 and J usage is TRBJ1-2; D possibly corresponds to TRBD1 (5 bases). Trimming removed 5 bases from V and 2 bases from J, with 15 bases in between. CDR1 is LNHNV, CDR2 YYDKDF, per germline (reference sequence). CDR3 length: 15 residues. CDR3 in amino acids: CATSGPRALNYGYTF. DNA for the CDR3: TGTGCCACCAGCGGTCCCAGGGCCTTAAACTATGGCTACACCTTC.

The rearrangement joins TRBV9 to TRBJ2-7; TRBD2 matches at 9 bases. Unmatched junction bases numbered 4, after V lost 3 bases and J lost 0 bases. The CDR3 has 15 residues. Looked up from germline, CDR1 is SGDLS and CDR2 is YYNGEE. CDR3: CASSARSGGSYEQYF. In DNA form, the CDR3 reads TGTGCCAGCAGCGCTCGTAGCGGGGGCTCCTACGAGCAGTACTTC.

The rearrangement links TRBV6-6 to TRBJ2-7, with 8 bases matching TRBD2. The J segment lost 6 bases and the V segment lost 4 bases, leaving 8 bases of the junction unmatched. Germline values: CDR1 MNHNY, CDR2 SVGAGI (reference sequence). The CDR3 covers 14 residues. As DNA, the CDR3 is TGTGCCAGCAGTTCACAGCGGGGGACTTCCGAGCAGTACTTC. Encoded protein: CASSSQRGTSEQYF.

The chain couples TRBV19 to TRBJ2-7; TRBD1 matches 8 bases. Germline trimming cut 5 bases from V and 0 bases from J; bases unmatched to any gene: 9. Germline V gene sequence: CDR1 LNHDA, CDR2 SQIVND (reference sequence). The CDR3 spans 16 residues. CDR3 sequence reads: CASSRRQGFTSYEQYF. For the CDR3, the DNA is TGTGCCAGTAGTCGACGACAGGGGTTCACCTCCTACGAGCAGTACTTC.

The chain couples TRBV18 to TRBJ2-2; 7 positions match TRBD1. With 4 bases clipped from V and 0 bases from J, the junction kept 11 bases outside the gene matches. The length of the CDR3 is 18 residues. Germline V gives CDR1 KGHSH, CDR2 LQKENI. The CDR3 reads CASSLHLRTGTNTGELFF. CDR3 in DNA: TGTGCCAGCTCACTCCACCTCAGGACAGGCACGAACACCGGGGAGCTGTTTTTT. The variable domain in full, with the rest retrieved from reference TRBV18 and TRBJ2-2, is NAGVMQNPRHLVRRRGQEARLRCSPMKGHSHVYWYRQLPEEGLKFMVYLQKENIIDESGMPKERFSAEFPKEGPSILRIQQVVRGDSAAYFCASSLHLRTGTNTGELFFGEGSRLTVL.

The genes are TRBV4-1 and TRBJ1-2, with D unresolved. The CDR3 is 16 amino acids. In germline, CDR1 is MGHRA, CDR2 YSYEKL. Trimming shortened V by 3 bases and J by 1 base, and 15 bases separated the two germline ends. CDR3 nucleotides: TGCGCCAGCAGCCACTCCCGGGAGAACCTTAACTATGGCTACACCTTC. It encodes CASSHSRENLNYGYTF.

The chain joins TRBV28 to TRBJ2-1; TRBD2 matches at 10 bases. CDR1 MDHEN and CDR2 SYDVKM come from the germline V gene. With V trimmed by 5 bases and J by 3 bases, 10 bases remained unmatched. This CDR3 is 17 amino acids long. The CDR3 reads CASSPRPRTSGYNEQFF. The CDR3 DNA sequence: TGTGCCAGCAGTCCAAGGCCACGGACTAGCGGCTACAATGAGCAGTTCTTC.

The J gene is TRBJ2-7, the V gene TRBV9, with 8 positions matching TRBD2. Germline CDR1 SGDLS, CDR2 YYNGEE. The CDR3 is made up of 16 amino acids. V gave up 4 bases and J gave up 4 bases; unmatched junction bases: 13. The CDR3 bases are TGTGCCAGCAGCTCGAGCGGGGGTTCGGCGGTGTACGAGCAGTACTTC. It encodes CASSSSGGSAVYEQYF.

The chain employs TRBV19 and TRBJ1-2; TRBD1 agrees at 9 bases. The CDR3 contains 15 residues. V was pared by 8 bases and J by 4 bases, with 11 bases of the junction left unmatched. Germline CDR1 and CDR2: LNHDA and SQIVND (reference sequence). DNA of the CDR3: TGTGCCAGTGCTCCCCAAACAGGGGGCCCCTATGGCTACACCTTC. Translation gives CASAPQTGGPYGYTF.

This chain uses TRBV6-5 with TRBJ2-2, with D perhaps matching TRBD1 (5 bases). The V gene's germline CDR1 is MNHEY and CDR2 SVGAGI. The V end was cut by 2 bases, the J end by 4 bases, with 8 bases between. The CDR3 totals 14 residues. This CDR3 reads CASSYQGITGELFF. The CDR3 coding sequence is TGTGCCAGCAGTTACCAGGGTATCACCGGGGAGCTGTTTTTT.

CDR3 loop: CASGPERISTGRYLEAFF. CDR3 nucleotide sequence: TGCGCCAGCGGCCCCGAAAGGATATCTACAGGGCGCTATCTGGAAGCTTTCTTT. This chain links TRBV10-1 with TRBJ1-1, with a possible D match to TRBD1 (6 bases). The CDR3 consists of 18 residues. Germline-derived CDR1 and CDR2 are WNHNN and SYGVQD (reference sequence). With 8 bases removed from V and 8 bases from J, the gap between germline ends came to 33 bases.

The chain carries TRBV6-1 and TRBJ1-2; D gene unclear. Trimming removed 2 bases at V and 4 bases at J, with 11 bases between. The CDR3 is 14 amino acids. Germline V gene data show CDR1 as MNHNS and CDR2 as SASEGT. The CDR3 bases are TGTGCCAGCAGTGAAATAGCGGCTAGCTATGGCTACACCTTC. Its translation: CASSEIAASYGYTF.

The J gene is TRBJ1-4, the V gene TRBV6-5, with D tentatively TRBD1 (5 bases). Looked up from germline, CDR1 is MNHEY and CDR2 is SVGAGI. V dropped 2 bases and J dropped 5 bases, with 12 bases sitting between them. The CDR3 sequence is 15 residues long. The CDR3 sequence is CASSYAQVGNEKLFF. The CDR3 DNA follows: TGTGCCAGCAGTTACGCACAGGTGGGAAATGAAAAACTGTTTTTT.